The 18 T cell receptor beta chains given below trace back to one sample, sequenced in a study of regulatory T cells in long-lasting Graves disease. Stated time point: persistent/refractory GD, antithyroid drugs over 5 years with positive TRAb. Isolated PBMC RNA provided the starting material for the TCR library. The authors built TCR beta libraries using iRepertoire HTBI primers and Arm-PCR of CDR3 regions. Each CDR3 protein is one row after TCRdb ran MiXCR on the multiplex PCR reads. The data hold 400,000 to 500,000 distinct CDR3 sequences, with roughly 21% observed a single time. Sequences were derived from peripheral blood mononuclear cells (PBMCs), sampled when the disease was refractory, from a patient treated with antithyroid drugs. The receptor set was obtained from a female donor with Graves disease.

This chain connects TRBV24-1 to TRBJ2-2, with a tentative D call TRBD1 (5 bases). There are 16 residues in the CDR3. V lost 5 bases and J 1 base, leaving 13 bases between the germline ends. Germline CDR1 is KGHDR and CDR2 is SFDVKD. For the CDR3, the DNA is TGTGCCACCAGTGGGATGGCAGGGCTGAACACCGGGGAGCTGTTTTTT. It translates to CATSGMAGLNTGELFF.

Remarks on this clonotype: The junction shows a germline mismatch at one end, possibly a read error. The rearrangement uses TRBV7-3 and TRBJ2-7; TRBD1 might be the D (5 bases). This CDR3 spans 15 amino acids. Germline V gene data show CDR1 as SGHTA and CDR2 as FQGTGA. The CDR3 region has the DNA TGTGCCAACAGCTCCTCACCAGGGATTTCCTACGAGCAGTACTTC. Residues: CANSSSPGISYEQYF. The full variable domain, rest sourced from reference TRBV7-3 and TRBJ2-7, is GAGVSQTPSNKVTEKGKYVELRCDPISGHTALYWYRQSLGQGPEFLIYFQGTGAADDSGLPNDRFFAVRPEGSVSTLKIQRTERGDSAVYLCANSSSPGISYEQYFGPGTRLTVT.

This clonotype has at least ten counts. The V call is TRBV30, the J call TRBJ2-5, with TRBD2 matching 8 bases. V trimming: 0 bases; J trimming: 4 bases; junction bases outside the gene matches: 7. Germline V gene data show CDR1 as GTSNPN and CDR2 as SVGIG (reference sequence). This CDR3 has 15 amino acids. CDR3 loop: CAWSVLTGGRETQYF. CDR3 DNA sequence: TGTGCCTGGAGTGTACTGACGGGAGGGCGAGAGACCCAGTACTTC.

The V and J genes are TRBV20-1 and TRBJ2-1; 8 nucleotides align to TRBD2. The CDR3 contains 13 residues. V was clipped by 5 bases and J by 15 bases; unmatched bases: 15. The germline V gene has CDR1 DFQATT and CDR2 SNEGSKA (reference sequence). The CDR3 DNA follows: TGCAGTGCTTTGCGGGGGGCTAGCGGAGAGGGGTTCTTC. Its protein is CSALRGASGEGFF.

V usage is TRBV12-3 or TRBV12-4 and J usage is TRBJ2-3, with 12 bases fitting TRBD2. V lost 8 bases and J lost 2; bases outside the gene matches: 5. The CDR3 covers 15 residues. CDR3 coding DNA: TGTGCCAGCGGACGGACTAGCGGGAACACAGATACGCAGTATTTT. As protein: CASGRTSGNTDTQYF.

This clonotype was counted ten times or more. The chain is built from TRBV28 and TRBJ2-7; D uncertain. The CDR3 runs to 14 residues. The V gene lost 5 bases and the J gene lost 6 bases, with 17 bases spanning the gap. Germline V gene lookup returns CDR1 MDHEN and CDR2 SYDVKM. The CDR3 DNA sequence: TGTGCCAGCAGTCCCCCGGTCGGATTCGGCGAGCAGTACTTC. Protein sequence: CASSPPVGFGEQYF.

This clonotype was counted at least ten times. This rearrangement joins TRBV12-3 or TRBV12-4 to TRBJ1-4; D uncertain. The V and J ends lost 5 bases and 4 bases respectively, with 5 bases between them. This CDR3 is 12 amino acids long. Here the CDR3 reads CASSVNNEKLFF. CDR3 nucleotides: TGTGCCAGCAGTGTCAATAATGAAAAACTGTTTTTT.

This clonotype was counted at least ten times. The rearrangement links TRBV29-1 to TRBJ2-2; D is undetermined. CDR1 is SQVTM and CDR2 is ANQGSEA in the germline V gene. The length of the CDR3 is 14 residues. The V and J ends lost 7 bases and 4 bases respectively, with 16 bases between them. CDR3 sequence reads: CSATTLVPTGELFF. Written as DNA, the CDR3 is TGCAGCGCAACGACTCTGGTCCCCACCGGGGAGCTGTTTTTT.

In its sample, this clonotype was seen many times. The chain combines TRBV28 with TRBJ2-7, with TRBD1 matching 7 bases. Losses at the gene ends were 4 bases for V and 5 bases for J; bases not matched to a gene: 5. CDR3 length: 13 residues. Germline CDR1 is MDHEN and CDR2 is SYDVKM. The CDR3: CASSSGTEDEQYF. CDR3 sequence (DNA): TGTGCCAGCAGTTCAGGGACAGAGGACGAGCAGTACTTC.

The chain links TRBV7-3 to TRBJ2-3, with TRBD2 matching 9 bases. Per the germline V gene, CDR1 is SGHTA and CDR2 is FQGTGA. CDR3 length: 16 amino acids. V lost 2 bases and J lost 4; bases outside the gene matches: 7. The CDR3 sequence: CASSLGLAGIADTQYF. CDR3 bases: TGTGCCAGCAGCTTAGGCCTAGCGGGAATCGCAGATACGCAGTATTTT.

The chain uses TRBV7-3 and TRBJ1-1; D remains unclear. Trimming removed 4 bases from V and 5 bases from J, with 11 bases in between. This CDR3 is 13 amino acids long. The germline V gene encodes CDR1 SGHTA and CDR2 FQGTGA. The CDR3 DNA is TGTGCCAGCAGCTCCTCCGAGGTTACTGAAGCTTTCTTT. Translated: CASSSSEVTEAFF. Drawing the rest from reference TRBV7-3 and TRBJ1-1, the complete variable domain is GAGVSQTPSNKVTEKGKYVELRCDPISGHTALYWYRQSLGQGPEFLIYFQGTGAADDSGLPNDRFFAVRPEGSVSTLKIQRTERGDSAVYLCASSSSEVTEAFFGQGTRLTVV.

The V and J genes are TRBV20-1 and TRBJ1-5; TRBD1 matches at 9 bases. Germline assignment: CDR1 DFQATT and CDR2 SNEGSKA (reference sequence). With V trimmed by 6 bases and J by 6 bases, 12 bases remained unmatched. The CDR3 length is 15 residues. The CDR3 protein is CSAQPWDRVFQPQHF. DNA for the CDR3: TGCAGTGCCCAGCCGTGGGACAGGGTTTTTCAGCCCCAGCATTTT.

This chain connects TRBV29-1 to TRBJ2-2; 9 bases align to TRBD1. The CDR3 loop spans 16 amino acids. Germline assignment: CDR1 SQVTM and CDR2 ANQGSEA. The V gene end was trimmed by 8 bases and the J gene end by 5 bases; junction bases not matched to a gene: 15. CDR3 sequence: CSIRKPGQGGTGELFF. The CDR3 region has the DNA TGCAGCATTCGAAAACCGGGACAGGGTGGAACCGGGGAGCTGTTTTTT.

CDR3 protein: CASSFMGVSDEQFF. In DNA, the CDR3 is TGTGCCAGCAGTTTTATGGGGGTATCCGATGAGCAGTTCTTC. The J gene is TRBJ2-1, the V gene TRBV28; D may correspond to TRBD1 or TRBD2 (5 bases each). With 3 bases removed from V and 8 bases from J, the gap between germline ends came to 14 bases. This CDR3 is 14 amino acids long. The germline V gene encodes CDR1 MDHEN and CDR2 SYDVKM. Complete variable domain (other parts from reference TRBV28 and TRBJ2-1): DVKVTQSSRYLVKRTGEKVFLECVQDMDHENMFWYRQDPGLGLRLIYFSYDVKMKEKGDIPEGYSVSREKKERFSLILESASTNQTSMYLCASSFMGVSDEQFFGPGTRLTVL.

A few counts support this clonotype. CDR3 nucleotides: TGTGCCAGTAGTCCCCGATACACGAACACCGGGGAGCTGTTTTTT. It translates to CASSPRYTNTGELFF. The chain carries TRBV19 and TRBJ2-2; D is uncertain. With 5 bases removed from V and 0 bases from J, the gap between germline ends came to 10 bases. Germline CDR1 and CDR2: LNHDA and SQIVND (reference sequence). The CDR3 is made up of 15 amino acids.

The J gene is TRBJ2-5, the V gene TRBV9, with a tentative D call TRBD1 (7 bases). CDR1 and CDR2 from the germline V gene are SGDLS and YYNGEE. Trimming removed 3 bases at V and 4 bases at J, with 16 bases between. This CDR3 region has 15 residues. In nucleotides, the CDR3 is TGTGCCAGCAGCGCCGAGCAGGGGGGAGGAGAGACCCAGTACTTC. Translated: CASSAEQGGGETQYF.

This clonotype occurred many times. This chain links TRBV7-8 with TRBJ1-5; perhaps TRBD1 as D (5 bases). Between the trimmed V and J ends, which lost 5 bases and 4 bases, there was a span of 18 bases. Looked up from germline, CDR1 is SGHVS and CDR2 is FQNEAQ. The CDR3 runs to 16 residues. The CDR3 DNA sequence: TGTGCCAGCAGCCCATTCCGGGACCGGGAAAATCAGCCCCAGCATTTT. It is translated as CASSPFRDRENQPQHF.

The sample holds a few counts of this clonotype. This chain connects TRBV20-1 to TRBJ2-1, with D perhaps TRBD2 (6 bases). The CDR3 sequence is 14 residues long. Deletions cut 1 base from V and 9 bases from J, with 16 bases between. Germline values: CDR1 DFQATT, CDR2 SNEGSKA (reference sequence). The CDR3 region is CSARGRRDSGEQFF. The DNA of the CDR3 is TGCAGTGCTAGAGGAAGGCGGGATAGCGGTGAGCAGTTCTTC.